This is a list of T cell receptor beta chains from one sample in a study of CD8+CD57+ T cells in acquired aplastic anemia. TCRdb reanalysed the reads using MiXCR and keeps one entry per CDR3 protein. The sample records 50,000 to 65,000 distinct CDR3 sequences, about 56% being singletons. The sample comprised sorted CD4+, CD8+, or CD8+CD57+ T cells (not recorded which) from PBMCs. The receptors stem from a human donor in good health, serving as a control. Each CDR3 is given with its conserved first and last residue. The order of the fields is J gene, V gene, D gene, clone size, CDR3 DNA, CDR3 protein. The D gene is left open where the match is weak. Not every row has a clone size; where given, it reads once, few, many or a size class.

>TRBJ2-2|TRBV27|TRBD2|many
TGTGCCAGCAGTTTGGTACTAGCGGGGGGGACCGGGGAGCTGTTTTTT
CASSLVLAGGTGELFF
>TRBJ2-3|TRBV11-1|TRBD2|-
TGTGCCAGCAGCTTCGCTGGGGGCTGGAGTAGCGGGGCGAAAGAGAGGGATACGCAGTATTTT
CASSFAGGWSSGAKERDTQYF
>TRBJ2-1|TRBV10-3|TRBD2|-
TGTGCCGTGCGACTAGCGGGGGATTACAATGAGCAGTTCTTC
CAVRLAGDYNEQFF
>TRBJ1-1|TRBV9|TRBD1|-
TGTGCCAGCAGCGGGGGGACAGGGATCACTGAAGCTTTCTTT
CASSGGTGITEAFF
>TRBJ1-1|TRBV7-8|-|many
TGTGCCAGCAGCTTAGCGCCGCCGGCGGCGAACACTGAAGCTTTCTTT
CASSLAPPAANTEAFF
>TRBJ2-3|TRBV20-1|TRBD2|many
TGCAGTGCTAGCGCGGGAGAGATCTCCACAGATACGCAGTATTTT
CSASAGEISTDTQYF
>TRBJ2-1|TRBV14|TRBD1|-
TGTGCCAGCTCCGGGACAGGGGTAATCAATGAGCAGTTCTTC
CASSGTGVINEQFF
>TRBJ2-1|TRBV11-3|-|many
TGTGCCAGCAGCCGTCCTTCAGGGGACAATGAGCAGTTCTTC
CASSRPSGDNEQFF
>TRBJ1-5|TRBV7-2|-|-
TGTGCCAGCGCACCTAGTTCACATCAGCCCCAGCATTTT
CASAPSSHQPQHF
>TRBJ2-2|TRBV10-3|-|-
TGTGCCATCGTGGCCCAGAGGAACACCGGGGAGCTGTTTTTT
CAIVAQRNTGELFF
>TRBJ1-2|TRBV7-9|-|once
TGTGCCAGCAGCCCAAGTTTTGCCCTCTATGGCTACACCTTC
CASSPSFALYGYTF
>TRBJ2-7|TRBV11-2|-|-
TGTGCCAGCAAGCAGGGGCCACTCTCCTACGAGCAGTACTTC
CASKQGPLSYEQYF
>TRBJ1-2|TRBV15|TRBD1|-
TGTGCCACCAGCAGAGACACAGGGGTGAAGGGCTACACCTTC
CATSRDTGVKGYTF
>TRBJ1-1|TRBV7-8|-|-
TGTGCCAGCAGCCGCCGGAGGGACACTGAAGCTTTCTTT
CASSRRRDTEAFF
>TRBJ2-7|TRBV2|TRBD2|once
TGTGCCAGCAGGTCCCTAGCGGGAGGGACCTACGAGCAGTACTTC
CASRSLAGGTYEQYF
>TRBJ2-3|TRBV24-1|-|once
TGTGCCACCAGTGCCCATCGGACAGCACCTAGCACAGATACGCAGTATTTT
CATSAHRTAPSTDTQYF
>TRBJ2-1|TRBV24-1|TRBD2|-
TGTGCCACCAAGAGTAGCGGGAACGGTGAGCAGTTCTTC
CATKSSGNGEQFF
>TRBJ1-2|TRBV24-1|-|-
TGTGCCACCTGGCCGCACTGGAACACCTTC
CATWPHWNTF
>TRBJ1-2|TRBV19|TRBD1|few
TGTGCCAGTGCACCGCCCGGGACAGCAGCTAACTATGGCTACACCTTC
CASAPPGTAANYGYTF
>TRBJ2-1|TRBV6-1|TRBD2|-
TGTGCCAGCAAGCCTAGCGGGAGCTCCTACAATGAGCAGTTCTTC
CASKPSGSSYNEQFF
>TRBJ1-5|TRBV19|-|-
TGTGCCAGTAGTTCAACGACTAGCGGGGGGCCCCAGCATTTT
CASSSTTSGGPQHF
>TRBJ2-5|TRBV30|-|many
TGTGCCTGGAGTGTACGTTTAGTAGCGACCCAGTACTTC
CAWSVRLVATQYF
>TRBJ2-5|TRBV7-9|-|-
TGTGCCGCCCGGGGCAGCACGGTGGAGACCCAGTACTTC
CAARGSTVETQYF
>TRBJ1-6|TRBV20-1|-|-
TGCAGTGCCCTCACCGGGAAAATCGAACCCCTCCACTTT
CSALTGKIEPLHF
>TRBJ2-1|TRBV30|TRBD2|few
TGTGCCTGGAGTAGACTAGCTTTTGGCAACAATGAGCAGTTCTTC
CAWSRLAFGNNEQFF
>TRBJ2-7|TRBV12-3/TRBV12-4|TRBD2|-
TGTGCCAGCAGTACGAGGACTAGCGGACCCTACGAGCAGTACTTC
CASSTRTSGPYEQYF
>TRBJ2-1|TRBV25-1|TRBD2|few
TGTGCCAGCAGTGTAAGCGGGGGGGGAAATGAGCAGTTCTTC
CASSVSGGGNEQFF
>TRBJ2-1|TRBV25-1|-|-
TGTGCCAGCAGTGATCCCGGAGGCTCCTACAATGAGCAGTTCTTC
CASSDPGGSYNEQFF
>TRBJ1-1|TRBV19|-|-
TGTGCCAGTAGTATAGGGTTGTGGGGGAACACTGAAGCTTTCTTT
CASSIGLWGNTEAFF
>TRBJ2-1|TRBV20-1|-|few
TGCAGTGCCAGCAGCCAACGGGAGAGTCGCGATGAGCAGTTCTTC
CSASSQRESRDEQFF
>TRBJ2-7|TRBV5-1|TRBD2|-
TGCGCCAGCAGCAATGCGTTGGCGGGAGGGCGCTCCCGCTACGAGCAGTACTTC
CASSNALAGGRSRYEQYF
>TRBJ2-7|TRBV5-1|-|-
TGCGCCAGCAGCTTGGAACCGGGACTTATCTGCGAGCGGTACTTC
CASSLEPGLICERYF
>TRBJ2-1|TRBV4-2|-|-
TGTGCCAGCAGCCCCCAAGGCGTAGCCTCCTACAATGAGCAGTTCTTC
CASSPQGVASYNEQFF
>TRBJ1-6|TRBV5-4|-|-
TGTGCCAGCAGCGTACAGCAGGGTGAGGATTCACCCCTCCACTTT
CASSVQQGEDSPLHF